Following are 13 T cell receptor beta chains from one sample sequenced in a study of regulatory T cells in long-lasting Graves disease. CDR3-region Arm-PCR and iRepertoire HTBI primers produced the TCR beta libraries. MiXCR, applied by TCRdb to the multiplex PCR reads, yields one record per CDR3 protein. There are roughly 500,000 distinct CDR3 sequences in the sample; 20% to 25% occur only once, and around 14% lies in the top ten. Time point specified: persistent/refractory GD, antithyroid drugs over 5 years with positive TRAb. From RNA extracted from PBMCs, the TCR library was made. The sequencing here drew on peripheral blood mononuclear cells (PBMCs), taken when the disease was refractory, from a patient treated with antithyroid drugs. Receptor source: a female donor with Graves disease.

The rearrangement uses TRBV7-6 and TRBJ2-2; weak D call: TRBD2 (5 bases). V lost 1 base and J 5 bases, leaving 17 bases between the germline ends. The V gene's germline CDR1 is SGHVS and CDR2 FNYEAQ. The CDR3 spans 17 residues. The CDR3 loop is CASSLGYEGAYTGELFF. For the CDR3, the DNA is TGTGCCAGCAGCTTAGGGTATGAGGGAGCGTATACCGGGGAGCTGTTTTTT. The full variable domain, its missing parts supplied by reference TRBV7-6 and TRBJ2-2, is GAGVSQSPRYKVTKRGQDVALRCDPISGHVSLYWYRQALGQGPEFLTYFNYEAQQDKSGLPNDRFSAERPEGSISTLTIQRTEQRDSAMYRCASSLGYEGAYTGELFFGEGSRLTVL.

The sample holds a few counts of this clonotype. The chain joins TRBV29-1 to TRBJ1-1, with D possibly being TRBD1 (6 bases). V was pared by 5 bases and J by 1 base, with 14 bases between. Germline CDR1 SQVTM, CDR2 ANQGSEA. The CDR3 sequence is 14 residues long. CDR3 coding DNA: TGCAGCGTTCGATCCTTACAGGGGAACACTGAAGCTTTCTTT. This encodes CSVRSLQGNTEAFF.

This clonotype was seen ten or more times. The genes are TRBV6-1 and TRBJ2-6; 7 positions agree with TRBD1. Germline assignment: CDR1 MNHNS and CDR2 SASEGT. Trimming cost V 6 bases and J 0 bases; bases outside gene matches: 5. There are 16 residues in the CDR3. CDR3: CASRRDSSSGANVLTF. The CDR3 region has the DNA TGTGCCAGCAGAAGGGACAGCAGCTCTGGGGCCAACGTCCTGACTTTC.

The sample holds many counts of this clonotype. The rearrangement uses TRBV12-5 and TRBJ1-4; 7 positions agree with TRBD1. The junction had 2 bases not matched to a gene; V was cut back by 5 bases and J by 2 bases. The CDR3 is 14 residues long. The germline V gene encodes CDR1 LGHNT and CDR2 FRNRAP. The DNA of the CDR3 is TGTGCTAGTGGTCCGGGACAGACTAATGAAAAACTGTTTTTT. It codes for CASGPGQTNEKLFF.

This clonotype occurred a few times. The V and J genes are TRBV5-1 and TRBJ1-2; TRBD1 matches 9 bases. The V segment lost 5 bases and the J segment 2 bases; nucleotides outside the gene matches: 7. CDR1 is SGHRS, CDR2 YFSETQ, per germline. This CDR3 spans 15 amino acids. The chain's CDR3 is CASSIDRGSNYGYTF. The CDR3 DNA sequence: TGCGCCAGCAGTATCGACAGGGGGTCGAACTATGGCTACACCTTC.

This clonotype has a count of ten or more. This chain joins TRBV20-1 and TRBJ1-4; D not certain. The CDR3 consists of 13 residues. Germline CDR1 DFQATT, CDR2 SNEGSKA (reference sequence). Deletions cut 1 base from V and 0 bases from J, with 3 bases between. The CDR3 sequence: CSARAATNEKLFF. The CDR3 nucleotides are TGCAGTGCTAGAGCTGCAACTAATGAAAAACTGTTTTTT.

This chain links TRBV12-3 or TRBV12-4 with TRBJ2-7; 9 bases map to TRBD2. V dropped 2 bases and J dropped 7; count of bases not matched to a gene: 15. This CDR3 has 17 residues. CDR3 residues: CASSLWASGMVRREQYF. DNA of the CDR3: TGTGCCAGCAGTTTATGGGCTAGCGGGATGGTTCGTCGTGAGCAGTACTTC.

In its sample, this clonotype was seen many times. The V gene is TRBV4-1, the J gene TRBJ1-4, with 8 bases identical to TRBD1. Losses at the gene ends were 4 bases for V and 8 bases for J; bases not matched to a gene: 15. The CDR3 is made up of 17 amino acids. CDR1 is MGHRA, CDR2 YSYEKL, per germline. The CDR3 DNA follows: TGCGCCAGCAGCCGTAGAACTTCAGGGACAGGCGGGGAAAAACTGTTTTTT. This gives the protein CASSRRTSGTGGEKLFF.

This clonotype was seen ten or more times. The chain has TRBV30 and TRBJ2-6; 12 bases map to TRBD1. The V gene end was trimmed by 7 bases and the J gene end by 1 base; junction bases not matched to a gene: 2. Germline-derived CDR1 and CDR2 are GTSNPN and SVGIG (reference sequence). There are 15 residues in the CDR3. The CDR3 loop is CASGQGASGANVLTF. The DNA for the CDR3 is TGTGCCTCGGGACAGGGGGCGTCTGGGGCCAACGTCCTGACTTTC.

A few counts support this clonotype. The rearrangement uses TRBV7-9 and TRBJ1-6; no clear D. The length of the CDR3 is 15 residues. Germline V CDR1 and CDR2: SEHNR, FQNEAQ (reference sequence). V lost 8 bases to trimming and J lost 0 bases, with 11 bases between them. The CDR3 here is CASQVGSSYNSPLHF. CDR3 nucleotide sequence: TGTGCCAGCCAAGTTGGGAGCTCCTATAATTCACCCCTCCACTTT.

V is TRBV14 and J is TRBJ2-5; maybe TRBD2 (5 bases). V lost 2 bases to trimming and J lost 5 bases, with 12 bases between them. The CDR3 has 14 residues. The V gene's germline CDR1 is SGHDN and CDR2 FVKESK. The DNA for the CDR3 is TGTGCCAGCAGCCAACTTCGGGGATTGGAGACCCAGTACTTC. Protein product: CASSQLRGLETQYF.

This clonotype was counted many times. The rearrangement links TRBV19 to TRBJ1-2; 7 nucleotides align to TRBD1. V was clipped by 4 bases and J by 4 bases; unmatched bases: 3. CDR1 and CDR2 from the germline V gene are LNHDA and SQIVND (reference sequence). This CDR3 contains 13 residues. The CDR3 is CASSNDRVYGYTF. CDR3 sequence (DNA): TGTGCCAGTAGTAACGACAGGGTCTATGGCTACACCTTC.

This clonotype turned up a few times. This chain uses TRBV2 with TRBJ2-6; D call uncertain. Germline loops: CDR1 SNHLY, CDR2 FYNNEI. V was clipped by 6 bases and J by 0 bases, with 6 bases between them. The CDR3 length is 14 residues. In DNA form, the CDR3 reads TGTGCCAGCAGGGTGATCTCTGGGGCCAACGTCCTGACTTTC. Protein sequence: CASRVISGANVLTF.